These 5 T cell receptor beta chains were sequenced from one sample in a study of blood T cell repertoires in COVID-19. Assay: immunoSEQ multiplex PCR; the TCRdb copy retains only in-frame clones and omits some. The data show roughly 250,000 clones, 82% seen once. Material: peripheral blood. These receptors were obtained from an older woman with active or convalescent COVID-19.

The sample holds one count of this clone. This sequence joins TRBV6-5 and TRBJ1-2; TRBD1 matches at 10 bases. V was clipped by 5 bases and J by 2 bases; unmatched bases: 2. Germline V gene sequence: CDR1 MNHEY, CDR2 SVGAGI. The CDR3 has 14 amino acids. The CDR3, as DNA: TGTGCCAGCAGTAGGACAGGGGGGAACTATGGCTACACCTTC. It translates to CASSRTGGNYGYTF.

This chain joins TRBV18 and TRBJ2-7; D is possibly TRBD1 (5 bases). The germline CDR1 and CDR2 sequences are KGHSH and LQKENI. V gave up 2 bases and J gave up 0 bases, with 8 bases separating them. The CDR3 sequence is 14 residues long. The CDR3 here is CASSPTQGSYEQYF. CDR3 DNA sequence: TGTGCCAGCTCACCAACGCAGGGCTCCTACGAGCAGTACTTC.

This chain connects TRBV30 to TRBJ1-2; 12 bases line up with TRBD1. The germline V gene has CDR1 GTSNPN and CDR2 SVGIG (reference sequence). With V trimmed by 6 bases and J by 4 bases, 9 bases remained unmatched. CDR3 length equals 15 residues. As DNA, the CDR3 is TGTGCCTGCAGAGGGACAGGGGGCTTAGGCTATGGCTACACCTTC. This encodes CACRGTGGLGYGYTF.

The gene calls are TRBV23-1 and TRBJ2-2, with 10 bases matching TRBD1. TRBV23-1 is classed as an ORF, of uncertain function. V trimming: 2 bases; J trimming: 5 bases; junction bases outside the gene matches: 2. This CDR3 contains 15 residues. The CDR3: CASSQMDRGTGELFF. The CDR3 bases are TGCGCCAGCAGTCAAATGGACAGGGGGACCGGGGAGCTGTTTTTT.

A few counts support this clone. The rearrangement uses TRBV7-2 and TRBJ1-6; the D gene is possibly TRBD1 (6 bases). Germline V gene lookup returns CDR1 SGHTA and CDR2 FQGNSA. Trimming took off 1 base at V and 13 bases at J, with 20 bases between the two ends. The CDR3 runs 16 residues. CDR3 residues: CASSLGVGHTLRPLHF. The CDR3 nucleotides are TGTGCCAGCAGCTTAGGAGTGGGACATACCTTAAGGCCCCTCCACTTT.